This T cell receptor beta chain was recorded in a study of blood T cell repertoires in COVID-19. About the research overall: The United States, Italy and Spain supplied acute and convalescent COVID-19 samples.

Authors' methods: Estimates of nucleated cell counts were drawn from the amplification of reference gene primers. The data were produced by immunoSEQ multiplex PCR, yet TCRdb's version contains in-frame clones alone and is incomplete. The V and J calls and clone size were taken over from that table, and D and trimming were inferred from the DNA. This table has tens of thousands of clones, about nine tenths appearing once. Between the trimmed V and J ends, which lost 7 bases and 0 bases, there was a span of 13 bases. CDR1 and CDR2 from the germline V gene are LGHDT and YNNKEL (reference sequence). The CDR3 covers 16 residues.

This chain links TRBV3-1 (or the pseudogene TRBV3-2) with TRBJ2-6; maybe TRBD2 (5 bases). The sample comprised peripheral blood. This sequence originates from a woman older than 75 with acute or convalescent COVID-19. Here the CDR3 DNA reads TGTGCCAGCACACGGGGTCGGACCTCTGGGGCCAACGTCCTGACTTTC. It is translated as CASTRGRTSGANVLTF.